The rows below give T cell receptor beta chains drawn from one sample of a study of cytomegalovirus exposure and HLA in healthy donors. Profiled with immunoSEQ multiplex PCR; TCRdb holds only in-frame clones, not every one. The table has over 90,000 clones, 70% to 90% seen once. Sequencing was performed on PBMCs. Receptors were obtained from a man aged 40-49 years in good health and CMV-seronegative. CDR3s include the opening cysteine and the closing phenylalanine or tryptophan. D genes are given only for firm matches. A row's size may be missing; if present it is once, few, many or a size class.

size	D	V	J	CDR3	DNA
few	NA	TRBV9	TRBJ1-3	CASSGSGTLDTIYF	TGTGCCAGCAGCGGGTCCGGGACATTAGACACCATATATTTT
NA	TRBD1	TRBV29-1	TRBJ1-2	CSVGRTGGAGYGYTF	TGCAGCGTTGGAAGGACAGGGGGTGCGGGCTATGGCTACACCTTC
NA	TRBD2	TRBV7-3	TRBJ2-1	CASSLSGSGGHNEQFF	TGTGCCAGCAGCTTAAGCGGTAGCGGGGGACACAATGAGCAGTTCTTC
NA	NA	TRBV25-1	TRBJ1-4	CASSRGSYEKLFF	TGTGCCAGCAGTAGAGGGTCCTATGAAAAACTGTTTTTT
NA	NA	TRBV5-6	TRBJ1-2	CASSLVVGRGYGYTF	TGTGCCAGCAGCTTGGTAGTGGGGCGAGGCTATGGCTACACCTTC
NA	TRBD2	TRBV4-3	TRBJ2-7	CASSQGSGETYEQYF	TGCGCCAGCAGCCAAGGAAGCGGGGAAACCTACGAGCAGTACTTC
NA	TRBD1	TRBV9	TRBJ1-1	CASSVGGQGRTEAFF	TGTGCCAGCAGCGTAGGGGGACAGGGACGGACTGAAGCTTTCTTT
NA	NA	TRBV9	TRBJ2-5	CASSVGAGHLQETQYF	TGTGCCAGCAGCGTGGGGGCAGGGCACCTTCAAGAGACCCAGTACTTC
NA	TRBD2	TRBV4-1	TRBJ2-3	CASSQRLAGTDTQYF	TGCGCCAGCAGCCAAAGACTAGCGGGGACAGATACGCAGTATTTT
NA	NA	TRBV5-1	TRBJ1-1	CASSLAPDRVLEAFF	TGCGCCAGCAGCTTGGCCCCTGACAGAGTACTTGAAGCTTTCTTT
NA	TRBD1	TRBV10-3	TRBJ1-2	CAISGQGEDGYTF	TGTGCCATCAGCGGACAGGGGGAAGATGGCTACACCTTC
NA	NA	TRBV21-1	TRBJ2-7	CARTGKASYEQYF	TGTGCCAGGACAGGGAAAGCCTCCTACGAGCAGTACTTC
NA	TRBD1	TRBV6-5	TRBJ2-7	CASSSGQGSSYEQYF	TGTGCCAGCAGTTCCGGACAGGGTAGCTCCTACGAGCAGTACTTC
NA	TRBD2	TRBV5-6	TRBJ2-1	CASSLRRGSRLYNEQFF	TGTGCCAGCAGCTTAAGGCGGGGGTCCCGCCTCTACAATGAGCAGTTCTTC
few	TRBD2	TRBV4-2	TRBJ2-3	CASSQDEASGGEPYTDTQYF	TGTGCCAGCAGCCAAGATGAGGCTAGCGGGGGGGAACCCTACACAGATACGCAGTATTTT
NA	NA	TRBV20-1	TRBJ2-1	CSPISYNEQFF	TGCTCACCTATCTCCTACAATGAGCAGTTCTTC
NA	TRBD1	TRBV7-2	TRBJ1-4	CASSRDRGLEKLFF	TGTGCCAGCAGCAGGGACAGGGGGCTTGAAAAACTGTTTTTT
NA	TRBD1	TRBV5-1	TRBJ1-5	CASSPRQGTIYSNQPQHF	TGCGCCAGCAGCCCTCGACAGGGGACTATTTATAGCAATCAGCCCCAGCATTTT
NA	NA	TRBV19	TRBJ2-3	CASSTTLGEADTQYF	TGTGCCAGTAGTACCACACTCGGAGAAGCAGATACGCAGTATTTT
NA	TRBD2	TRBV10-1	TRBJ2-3	CASSSSGRRGDTQYF	TGCGCCAGCAGTTCTAGCGGGCGGAGGGGGGATACGCAGTATTTT
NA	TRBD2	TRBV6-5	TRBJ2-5	CASKRGPTQETQYF	TGTGCCAGCAAGCGGGGGCCGACCCAAGAGACCCAGTACTTC
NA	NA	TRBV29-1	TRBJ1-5	CSVTDRGNQPQHF	TGCAGCGTGACTGACCGGGGCAATCAGCCCCAGCATTTT